A single sample is the source of the 12 T cell receptor beta chains below, sequenced in a study of CD8 T cells in Susac syndrome. Random hexamers were used to reverse transcribe about 0.5 to 1 ug of RNA. Each CDR3 protein is one row after TCRdb ran MiXCR on the immunoSEQ multiplex PCR reads. The sample lists hundreds of thousands of distinct CDR3 sequences, about 95% occurring once. What was sequenced was CD4+ T cells from PBMCs. The source is a human donor with multiple sclerosis.

This chain connects TRBV28 to TRBJ2-1, with TRBD2 as a possible D gene (5 bases). Trimming left V 5 bases short and J 7 bases short, with 18 bases between. The CDR3 is made up of 15 amino acids. In germline, CDR1 is MDHEN, CDR2 SYDVKM. The CDR3 bases are TGTGCCAGCAGTAATGGAGGCCCCCCCTCTAATGAGCAGTTCTTC. Translated: CASSNGGPPSNEQFF.

The genes are TRBV30 and TRBJ2-5; TRBD2 aligns across 12 bases. V shed 8 bases, J shed 4 bases, and the junction held 5 bases outside the gene matches. Germline V CDR1 and CDR2: GTSNPN, SVGIG (reference sequence). The CDR3 totals 13 residues. CDR3 protein: CARGLAGRETQYF. The CDR3, as DNA: TGTGCCCGCGGACTAGCGGGGAGAGAGACCCAGTACTTC.

The chain combines TRBV27 with TRBJ2-7; D may match TRBD1 or TRBD2 (5 bases each). CDR1 and CDR2 from the germline V gene are MNHEY and SMNVEV (reference sequence). The CDR3 spans 16 residues. With 3 bases removed from V and 7 bases from J, the gap between germline ends came to 22 bases. CDR3 protein: CASSFGAQGRWVEQYF. The CDR3, as DNA: TGTGCCAGCAGTTTCGGGGCCCAGGGAAGGTGGGTAGAGCAGTACTTC.

The gene calls are TRBV5-1 and TRBJ1-2; weak D call: TRBD1 (5 bases). The CDR3 consists of 14 residues. Germline V CDR1 and CDR2: SGHRS, YFSETQ. V dropped 2 bases and J dropped 2 bases, with 10 bases sitting between them. The CDR3 protein is CASSLLGRNYGYTF. CDR3 DNA: TGCGCCAGCAGCTTATTGGGACGGAACTATGGCTACACCTTC.

The chain has TRBV23-1 and TRBJ1-5; the match to TRBD1 covers 7 bases. TRBV23-1 is an ORF, and what it does is uncertain. CDR3 length: 14 residues. V shed 2 bases, J shed 3 bases, and the junction held 1 base outside the gene matches. The CDR3 DNA reads TGCGCCAGCAGTCAAGACAGGGTCAATCAGCCCCAGCATTTT. This gives the protein CASSQDRVNQPQHF.

This rearrangement joins TRBV2 to TRBJ2-5; D unclear. Germline values: CDR1 SNHLY, CDR2 FYNNEI. This CDR3 spans 14 amino acids. Trimming pared 1 base from V and 2 bases from J, leaving 8 bases between. The CDR3 bases are TGTGCCAGCAGTGAAGGCACAGTTCAAGAGACCCAGTACTTC. This encodes CASSEGTVQETQYF.

This clonotype is a singleton in its sample. The chain is built from TRBV5-4 and TRBJ2-7, with D tentatively TRBD1 or TRBD2 (5 bases each). This CDR3 has 14 amino acids. The V and J ends lost 1 base and 2 bases respectively, with 10 bases between them. Per the germline V gene, CDR1 is SGHNT and CDR2 is YYREEE (reference sequence). Here the CDR3 DNA reads TGTGCCAGCAGCTTGTCCCCGGGGCCCTACGAGCAGTACTTC. This gives the protein CASSLSPGPYEQYF.

Only one count was recorded for this clonotype. The gene calls are TRBV19 and TRBJ2-7; TRBD2 matches at 10 bases. Germline CDR1 and CDR2: LNHDA and SQIVND (reference sequence). There are 14 residues in the CDR3. Trimming took 6 bases from V and 0 from J; bases not matched to a gene: 2. The CDR3 DNA reads TGTGCCAGTAGGGCTAGCGGGAGCTCCTACGAGCAGTACTTC. Amino acid sequence: CASRASGSSYEQYF.

The CDR3 bases are TGTGCCAGCAGCGACAGGGTCGTGAGCTCTGGGGCCAACGTCCTGACTTTC. Encoded protein: CASSDRVVSSGANVLTF. V usage is TRBV12-3 or TRBV12-4 and J usage is TRBJ2-6; 7 nucleotides align to TRBD1. The junction had 8 bases not matched to a gene; V was cut back by 6 bases and J by 0 bases. This CDR3 region has 17 residues.

The genes are TRBV29-1 and TRBJ2-7; D is possibly TRBD2 (6 bases). From germline, CDR1 is SQVTM and CDR2 ANQGSEA. This CDR3 has 14 residues. The germline V and J ends were trimmed by 5 bases and 4 bases, with 18 bases remaining between them. In nucleotides, the CDR3 is TGCAGCGTTCTGGTGCGGGGTGCCCATTACGAGCAGTACTTC. Translating gives CSVLVRGAHYEQYF.

The chain recombines TRBV7-9 with TRBJ2-2; a weak D match, TRBD1 (6 bases). Trimming took 4 bases from V and 6 from J, leaving 9 bases between them. In germline, CDR1 is SEHNR, CDR2 FQNEAQ (reference sequence). The CDR3 has 13 residues. The CDR3 bases are TGTGCCAGCAGCTCCCGACAGGCCGGGGAGCTGTTTTTT. The encoded protein is CASSSRQAGELFF.

This chain joins TRBV3-1 and TRBJ2-3; 12 bases line up with TRBD2. CDR3 length equals 18 residues. V lost 3 bases to trimming and J lost 5 bases; unmatched junction nucleotides: 12. Germline values: CDR1 LGHDT, CDR2 YNNKEL (reference sequence). CDR3 residues: CASSQKATSGSRKDTQYF. The CDR3 DNA is TGTGCCAGCAGCCAGAAGGCGACTAGCGGGAGTAGGAAAGATACGCAGTATTTT.